This T cell receptor (beta chain) was obtained from a study of blood T cell repertoires in COVID-19. Turning to the study itself: Italy, Spain and the United States were the sources of the convalescent and acute COVID-19 samples. PBMCs, B-cell-depleted T cells, or T cells were the source of the cDNA or gDNA that made up the material.

During active infection, Seattle patients enrolled and were then monitored through disease. Authors' methods: Amplification of reference gene primers was used by the study to estimate nucleated cell counts. Profiled with immunoSEQ multiplex PCR; TCRdb holds only in-frame clones, not every one. That table is the source of V, J and clone size, and D and trimming were worked out from the DNA. The data show fewer than 350,000 clones, 85% to 90% seen once. V lost 6 bases and J lost 6; bases outside the gene matches: 9. The CDR3 is 14 residues long. Germline CDR1 reads MNHEY; CDR2 reads SMNVEV (reference sequence).

The source is a woman aged 25 to 39 with COVID-19, enrolled during active disease. The sample was peripheral blood. The chain is built from TRBV27 and TRBJ1-2, with TRBD1 identical over 8 bases. CDR3 loop: CASRGAGGANGYTF. The CDR3 bases are TGTGCCAGCAGGGGAGCAGGGGGCGCAAATGGCTACACCTTC.